Presented here are 32 T cell receptor beta chains from one specimen sequenced in a study of T cell responses to AZD1222 COVID-19 vaccine. The data were produced by immunoSEQ multiplex PCR, yet TCRdb's version contains in-frame clones alone and is incomplete. Among under 300,000 clones listed, over 85% were seen once. The sequences come from peripheral blood, collected on day 0 of AZD1222 vaccination. These receptors all come from an adult in good health.

A few counts support this clone. This rearrangement joins TRBV27 to TRBJ2-7; 10 bases line up with TRBD1. Looked up from germline, CDR1 is MNHEY and CDR2 is SMNVEV (reference sequence). Losses at the gene ends were 3 bases for V and 5 bases for J; bases not matched to a gene: 1. The CDR3 runs 13 residues. The CDR3 loop reads CASSLTGGDEQYF. The CDR3 DNA is TGTGCCAGCAGTTTGACAGGGGGCGACGAGCAGTACTTC.

The chain uses TRBV9 and TRBJ2-6, with D possibly called TRBD1 or TRBD2 (5 bases each). Trimming cost V 3 bases and J 2 bases, with 24 bases left between them. CDR3 length: 20 amino acids. The germline CDR1 and CDR2 sequences are SGDLS and YYNGEE. For the CDR3, the DNA is TGTGCCAGCAGCGCAGGGAGCGGCAGCTGGGCGATAACTGGGGCCAACGTCCTGACTTTC. Translation gives CASSAGSGSWAITGANVLTF.

Notes on this clone: One junction end disagrees with the germline gene, perhaps due to a read error. This rearrangement joins TRBV4-1 to TRBJ1-3; no definite D call. The CDR3 consists of 16 residues. Germline V lookup: CDR1 MGHRA, CDR2 YSYEKL. CDR3 sequence: CASSQERALAGNTIYF. CDR3 sequence (DNA): TGCGCCAGCAGTCAAGAGAGGGCCCTGGCTGGAAACACCATATATTTT.

V gene TRBV28 combines with J gene TRBJ2-5, with TRBD1 matching over 7 bases. CDR3 length: 15 amino acids. Per germline, CDR1 MDHEN and CDR2 SYDVKM. The V and J ends lost 3 bases and 5 bases, in that order; junction bases with no gene match: 9. The CDR3 region has the DNA TGTGCCAGCAGTTTTACAGGGGCCTCTTGGGAGACCCAGTACTTC. The encoded protein is CASSFTGASWETQYF.

CDR3 bases: TGTGCCAGCAGTCCCAGGTCCGGGGGGTTACAGACCCAGTACTTC. This gives the protein CASSPRSGGLQTQYF. The chain is built from TRBV28 and TRBJ2-5, with 7 bases identical to TRBD2. The germline V gene has CDR1 MDHEN and CDR2 SYDVKM. The J segment lost 6 bases and the V segment lost 5 bases, leaving 12 bases of the junction unmatched. The CDR3 extends over 15 amino acids.

This clone was found once. The V and J genes are TRBV6-5 and TRBJ1-2, with TRBD1 matching 7 bases. The CDR3 spans 15 residues. After removal of 0 bases from V and 4 bases from J, the junction contained 5 bases not matched to a gene. Germline CDR1 MNHEY, CDR2 SVGAGI. The CDR3 coding sequence is TGTGCCAGCAGTTACTCGAGGGACAGAGCCTATGGCTACACCTTC. Translated, it gives CASSYSRDRAYGYTF.

J is TRBJ1-6 and V is TRBV7-6; the D is unclear. Trimming removed 1 base at V and 7 bases at J, with 14 bases between. The CDR3 runs 16 residues. CDR1 SGHVS and CDR2 FNYEAQ come from the germline V gene. The CDR3 region has the DNA TGTGCCAGCAGCTTAGAGGTGTCGCCGTGGAATTCACCCCTCCACTTT. It encodes CASSLEVSPWNSPLHF. Filled out from reference TRBV7-6 and TRBJ1-6, the complete variable domain reads GAGVSQSPRYKVTKRGQDVALRCDPISGHVSLYWYRQALGQGPEFLTYFNYEAQQDKSGLPNDRFSAERPEGSISTLTIQRTEQRDSAMYRCASSLEVSPWNSPLHFGNGTRLTVT.

The chain has TRBV28 and TRBJ2-3; possibly TRBD1 for D (7 bases). The CDR3 has 15 amino acids. V lost 6 bases and J lost 3, with 16 bases in between. Germline V CDR1 and CDR2: MDHEN, SYDVKM. The CDR3 coding sequence is TGTGCCAGCAGGCTTCAGGGGGGTTCGACAGATACGCAGTATTTT. Translation: CASRLQGGSTDTQYF.

J is TRBJ2-1 and V is TRBV6-1; tentatively, D is TRBD1 (6 bases). V dropped 3 bases and J dropped 5 bases, with 17 bases sitting between them. This CDR3 is 16 amino acids long. Germline CDR1 reads MNHNS; CDR2 reads SASEGT. CDR3 residues: CASSDTGTPSDNEQFF. CDR3 DNA sequence: TGTGCCAGCAGTGATACCGGGACACCTTCGGACAATGAGCAGTTCTTC.

The V and J genes are TRBV19 and TRBJ1-2, with 7 bases aligning to TRBD1. CDR1 and CDR2 from the germline V gene are LNHDA and SQIVND (reference sequence). Trimming took 4 bases from V and 2 from J; bases not matched to a gene: 7. CDR3 length: 15 residues. The CDR3 sequence is CASSTPGQVNYGYTF. CDR3 in DNA: TGTGCCAGTAGTACCCCCGGACAGGTAAACTATGGCTACACCTTC.

This chain connects TRBV18 to TRBJ2-5; no definite D call. This CDR3 spans 13 amino acids. The V end lost 3 bases, the J end lost 5 bases, and 10 bases lay between the germline ends. Germline values: CDR1 KGHSH, CDR2 LQKENI. The CDR3 bases are TGTGCCAGCTCACCCTCGGCAGTCGAGACCCAGTACTTC. Protein sequence: CASSPSAVETQYF.

The chain employs TRBV28 and TRBJ1-4, with D possibly matching TRBD1 (5 bases). In germline, CDR1 is MDHEN, CDR2 SYDVKM. The CDR3 consists of 15 residues. V lost 3 bases to trimming and J lost 7 bases, with 15 bases between them. This CDR3 is CASSLAGGSTEKLFF. Here the CDR3 DNA reads TGTGCCAGCAGTTTGGCTGGGGGTTCAACTGAAAAACTGTTTTTT. Full variable domain (remainder filled in from reference TRBV28 and TRBJ1-4): DVKVTQSSRYLVKRTGEKVFLECVQDMDHENMFWYRQDPGLGLRLIYFSYDVKMKEKGDIPEGYSVSREKKERFSLILESASTNQTSMYLCASSLAGGSTEKLFFGSGTQLSVL.

The V call is TRBV5-6, the J call TRBJ2-1; tentatively, D is TRBD2 (5 bases). The CDR3 sequence is 16 residues long. The ends were cut back, 1 base at V and 1 base at J, with 12 bases in the middle. Germline V lookup: CDR1 SGHDT, CDR2 YYEEEE. The CDR3 sequence: CASSLIGRASYNEQFF. The CDR3 bases are TGTGCCAGCAGCTTGATTGGGCGGGCTTCCTACAATGAGCAGTTCTTC.

The chain recombines TRBV24-1 with TRBJ1-4; no clear D gene. Germline-derived CDR1 and CDR2 are KGHDR and SFDVKD. The V end was cut by 3 bases, the J end by 8 bases, with 12 bases between. The CDR3 has 14 amino acids. CDR3 coding DNA: TGTGCCACCAGTGATGGAAGGGCCAGGGAAAAACTGTTTTTT. As protein: CATSDGRAREKLFF.

The chain recombines TRBV21-1 with TRBJ2-7; whether TRBD1, the table's D call, matches the DNA was not checked. TRBV21-1 counts as a pseudogene. This CDR3 region has 16 residues. The CDR3 region has the DNA TGTGCCAGCAGCAGTAGGGGGACGGATCGAAATAACGAGCAGTACTTC. It yields the protein CASSSRGTDRNNEQYF.

The chain has TRBV4-1 and TRBJ1-2, with a possible D match to TRBD1 (6 bases). The CDR3 consists of 14 residues. The germline V gene has CDR1 MGHRA and CDR2 YSYEKL. The V end was cut by 4 bases, the J end by 3 bases, with 12 bases between. In DNA, the CDR3 is TGCGCCAGCAGCCCCCTCAGGGGCGACTATGGCTACACCTTC. Translated, it gives CASSPLRGDYGYTF.

The chain combines TRBV19 with TRBJ2-7; 10 bases line up with TRBD1. V shed 6 bases, J shed 2 bases, and the junction held 7 bases outside the gene matches. From germline, CDR1 is LNHDA and CDR2 SQIVND (reference sequence). CDR3 length equals 15 residues. The CDR3 DNA reads as TGTGCCAGTAGATTCCGGGACAGGGGACCCTACGAGCAGTACTTC. Encoded protein: CASRFRDRGPYEQYF.

The chain recombines TRBV18 with TRBJ2-7; 8 nucleotides line up with TRBD2. With 4 bases clipped from V and 0 bases from J, the junction kept 8 bases outside the gene matches. CDR1 is KGHSH and CDR2 is LQKENI in the germline V gene. The CDR3 is made up of 16 amino acids. CDR3 sequence: CASSLNGGLVSYEQYF. CDR3 in DNA: TGTGCCAGCTCACTTAATGGGGGACTAGTCTCCTACGAGCAGTACTTC.

V usage is TRBV29-1 and J usage is TRBJ2-3, with TRBD2 matching 8 bases. Germline V gene data show CDR1 as SQVTM and CDR2 as ANQGSEA. This CDR3 is built from 14 residues. The V segment lost 4 bases and the J segment 2 bases; nucleotides outside the gene matches: 5. CDR3 loop: CSVGYGRATDTQYF. For the CDR3, the DNA is TGCAGCGTTGGGTACGGGAGGGCCACAGATACGCAGTATTTT.

CDR3 sequence reads: CASSLGGFSSYEQYF. In DNA, the CDR3 is TGTGCCAGCAGTTTAGGCGGGTTTAGCTCCTACGAGCAGTACTTC. V gene TRBV28 combines with J gene TRBJ2-7, with D maybe TRBD2 (5 bases). The CDR3 sequence is 15 residues long. Germline V CDR1 and CDR2: MDHEN, SYDVKM. The V end was cut by 2 bases, the J end by 0 bases, with 11 bases between.

This clone appeared once. The rearrangement links TRBV6-5 to TRBJ2-2; 7 nucleotides align to TRBD1. The V gene's germline CDR1 is MNHEY and CDR2 SVGAGI. V trimming: 0 bases; J trimming: 4 bases; junction bases outside the gene matches: 2. There are 15 residues in the CDR3. The CDR3 DNA sequence: TGTGCCAGCAGTTACTCTCAGGGGGTCACCGGGGAGCTGTTTTTT. This translates into CASSYSQGVTGELFF.

This chain joins TRBV10-3 and TRBJ2-4, with 11 bases lining up with TRBD2. Germline trimming cut 6 bases from V and 7 bases from J; bases unmatched to any gene: 11. Germline V gene data show CDR1 as ENHRY and CDR2 as SYGVKD. CDR3 length: 16 residues. CDR3 DNA: TGTGCCATCAGCGTTGGACTAGCGGGCATAGCGAACATTCAGTACTTC. Translated: CAISVGLAGIANIQYF.

The chain couples TRBV11-2 to TRBJ2-7; D might be TRBD2 (6 bases). The CDR3 sequence is 15 residues long. The germline V and J ends were trimmed by 5 bases and 4 bases, with 18 bases remaining between them. CDR1 is SGHAT, CDR2 FQNNGV, per germline. The chain's CDR3 is CASSRAFQGLYEQYF. The CDR3 nucleotides read TGTGCCAGCAGCCGGGCCTTCCAGGGACTTTACGAGCAGTACTTC.

This clone has just one count. The chain has TRBV29-1 and TRBJ2-7; 9 bases agree with TRBD2. The CDR3 totals 14 residues. V dropped 4 bases and J dropped 2; count of bases not matched to a gene: 6. Germline CDR1 SQVTM, CDR2 ANQGSEA. The DNA for the CDR3 is TGCAGCGTTGCGGCGGGAGGGCTGACCTACGAGCAGTACTTC. Translation gives CSVAAGGLTYEQYF.

Here the CDR3 reads CASSLVPVRAAQETQYF. CDR3 nucleotide sequence: TGCGCCAGCAGCTTGGTCCCGGTGCGAGCGGCCCAAGAGACCCAGTACTTC. This rearrangement joins TRBV5-1 to TRBJ2-5; a possible D gene is TRBD2 (5 bases). The CDR3 length is 17 residues. CDR1 SGHRS and CDR2 YFSETQ come from the germline V gene. The V gene lost 0 bases and the J gene lost 1 base, with 16 bases spanning the gap.

This clone appeared once. The chain has TRBV10-3 and TRBJ1-2; 10 bases fit TRBD1. Germline CDR1 ENHRY, CDR2 SYGVKD. J gave up 4 bases and V 3 bases, and 5 bases lay outside the gene matches. The CDR3 has 15 residues. CDR3 nucleotide sequence: TGTGCCATCAGTGAATGGACAGGGGGGTCCTATGGCTACACCTTC. This translates into CAISEWTGGSYGYTF.

This clone was picked up a small number of times. V gene TRBV6-5 combines with J gene TRBJ1-3, with no clear D. V was shortened by 3 bases and J by 2 bases, with 11 bases between the two germline ends. The CDR3 has 15 amino acids. Germline V CDR1 and CDR2: MNHEY, SVGAGI. The CDR3 DNA follows: TGTGCCAGCAGTTATAACCCCGGTGCTGGAAACACCATATATTTT. Protein product: CASSYNPGAGNTIYF.

CDR3 in DNA: TGTGCCAGCAGTTTACCTAGCGGGGGCCAAGAGACCCAGTACTTC. It codes for CASSLPSGGQETQYF. This sequence joins TRBV28 and TRBJ2-5; 10 bases align to TRBD2. This CDR3 spans 15 amino acids. Germline values: CDR1 MDHEN, CDR2 SYDVKM. V lost 2 bases, J lost 1 base, and 1 base stayed unmatched.

J is TRBJ2-1 and V is TRBV6-5; 9 positions agree with TRBD2. There are 15 residues in the CDR3. Trimming took 2 bases from V and 6 from J; bases not matched to a gene: 5. Germline values: CDR1 MNHEY, CDR2 SVGAGI. The CDR3: CASSYGLAGRNEQFF. The CDR3 nucleotides read TGTGCCAGCAGTTACGGGCTAGCGGGGCGCAATGAGCAGTTCTTC.

The chain links TRBV12-5 to TRBJ1-1; 8 nucleotides align to TRBD1. CDR1 LGHNT and CDR2 FRNRAP come from the germline V gene. V shed 1 base and J 5 bases; nucleotides not matched to a gene: 6. This CDR3 has 15 amino acids. CDR3 in DNA: TGTGCTAGTGGTTTGGGGACAGGGATGAGGACTGAAGCTTTCTTT. As protein: CASGLGTGMRTEAFF.

J is TRBJ2-1 and V is TRBV3-1 (or the pseudogene TRBV3-2); 7 bases are a match to TRBD2. The CDR3 consists of 15 residues. Germline V gene lookup returns CDR1 LGHDT and CDR2 YNNKEL (reference sequence). After removal of 4 bases from V and 2 bases from J, the junction contained 5 bases not matched to a gene. CDR3 amino acids: CASSPGEGPYNEQFF. The CDR3 coding sequence is TGTGCCAGCAGCCCCGGGGAGGGCCCCTACAATGAGCAGTTCTTC.

The chain carries TRBV6-5 and TRBJ2-3; weak D call: TRBD1 (6 bases). This CDR3 is built from 15 residues. The germline gives CDR1 MNHEY, CDR2 SVGAGI. The V gene lost 2 bases and the J gene lost 0 bases, with 9 bases spanning the gap. CDR3 in amino acids: CASSYRDTSTDTQYF. For the CDR3, the DNA is TGTGCCAGCAGTTACAGGGACACTAGCACAGATACGCAGTATTTT.